The clone carrying this T cell receptor (beta chain) was found a few times. Its antigen is undetermined. This entry is derived from a study of cytomegalovirus exposure and HLA in healthy donors. Study results and caveats: Follow-up analysis found HLA locus-dependent TCR association rates, highest for DRB1 and lowest for HLA-C.

Germline CDR1 LNHDA, CDR2 SQIVND (reference sequence). The CDR3 loop spans 14 amino acids. V trimming: 4 bases; J trimming: 1 base; junction bases outside the gene matches: 4. It was with 60 Vbeta and 13 Jbeta primers that the PCR ran. Method: immunoSEQ multiplex PCR; TCRdb's copy keeps in-frame clones and lacks some. Of around 210,000 clones in the sample, roughly 84% were seen once. The sample consisted of PBMCs. The source is a middle-aged man in good health and CMV-seronegative. The rearrangement uses TRBV19 and TRBJ2-7; TRBD1 agrees at 7 bases. The CDR3 sequence is CASSTRQGSYEQYF. As DNA, the CDR3 is TGTGCCAGTAGTACCAGACAGGGTTCCTACGAGCAGTACTTC.